These 19 T cell receptor beta chains were all obtained from the same sample, sequenced in a study of blood T cells in healthy people across ages. A second about 7 to 12 cycle PCR used barcoded and J-beta primers. TCRdb re-analysed the 5' RACE reads in MiXCR, keeping a single row per CDR3 protein. The data hold hundreds of thousands of distinct CDR3 sequences, with roughly 26% observed a single time. These same records also appear under a second study, on T cells of mothers and their children.

Sample: blood. The source is a boy between 5 and 17 years old in good health.

This clonotype was detected only a few times. The chain links TRBV29-1 to TRBJ1-2, with 9 bases identical to TRBD1. The CDR3 has 12 amino acids. The J segment lost 6 bases and the V segment lost 5 bases, leaving 4 bases of the junction unmatched. Germline loops: CDR1 SQVTM, CDR2 ANQGSEA. CDR3 loop: CSVYGQGNGYTF. The CDR3, as DNA: TGCAGCGTTTATGGACAGGGGAATGGCTACACCTTC.

V usage is TRBV10-1 and J usage is TRBJ2-3; the match to TRBD1 covers 9 bases. J gave up 3 bases and V 0 bases, and 10 bases lay outside the gene matches. This CDR3 is 18 amino acids long. Germline CDR1 WNHNN, CDR2 SYGVQD (reference sequence). The CDR3 loop is CASSESAGTGRQTDTQYF. CDR3 nucleotides: TGCGCCAGCAGTGAGTCGGCGGGGACAGGGCGACAAACAGATACGCAGTATTTT.

The CDR3 DNA sequence: TGTGCCAGCAGCTCCCCGGGACCGGCCGGGGGAAAACTGTTTTTT. As protein: CASSSPGPAGGKLFF. The chain couples TRBV7-9 to TRBJ1-4; weak D call: TRBD1 (5 bases). The V gene lost 4 bases and the J gene lost 10 bases, with 19 bases spanning the gap. The CDR3 is 15 amino acids. Germline CDR1 reads SEHNR; CDR2 reads FQNEAQ (reference sequence).

This rearrangement joins TRBV7-6 to TRBJ2-5; 9 positions match TRBD1. In germline, CDR1 is SGHVS, CDR2 FNYEAQ. V was pared by 5 bases and J by 4 bases, with 11 bases of the junction left unmatched. CDR3 length: 16 amino acids. CDR3: CASSPSWGQGGETQYF. For the CDR3, the DNA is TGTGCCAGCAGCCCCTCGTGGGGACAGGGAGGAGAGACCCAGTACTTC. Together with reference TRBV7-6 and TRBJ2-5, the CDR3 gives the full variable domain: GAGVSQSPRYKVTKRGQDVALRCDPISGHVSLYWYRQALGQGPEFLTYFNYEAQQDKSGLPNDRFSAERPEGSISTLTIQRTEQRDSAMYRCASSPSWGQGGETQYFGPGTRLLVL.

This clonotype came up a few times. This chain joins TRBV11-2 and TRBJ1-2, with 7 bases identical to TRBD1. This CDR3 has 13 amino acids. The germline V gene has CDR1 SGHAT and CDR2 FQNNGV. J was trimmed by 8 bases and V by 5 bases; bases with no gene match: 8. The CDR3 sequence: CASSPDRMTGYTF. The CDR3 DNA follows: TGTGCCAGCAGCCCGGACAGGATGACGGGCTACACCTTC.

The CDR3 is CASSTLAGGPYEQFF. In DNA, the CDR3 is TGTGCCAGCAGCACCCTAGCGGGGGGGCCCTATGAGCAGTTCTTC. This sequence joins TRBV11-2 and TRBJ2-1; TRBD2 aligns across 12 bases. The V gene's germline CDR1 is SGHAT and CDR2 FQNNGV. V gave up 5 bases and J gave up 8 bases; unmatched junction bases: 7. The CDR3 contains 15 residues.

This clonotype has just a few counts. One end of the junction is discordant with germline, which a read error may explain. The J gene is TRBJ1-3, the V gene TRBV29-1; tentative D call: TRBD1 (5 bases). CDR1 is SQVTM and CDR2 is ANQGSEA in the germline V gene. There are 16 residues in the CDR3. CDR3 protein: CSVQDHFGGTGNTIYF. CDR3 nucleotides: TGCAGCGTTCAAGATCACTTCGGGGGAACTGGAAACACCATATATTTT.

This clonotype was observed a handful of times. The chain couples TRBV6-5 to TRBJ2-3; weak D call: TRBD2 (6 bases). V gave up 2 bases and J gave up 4 bases, with 10 bases separating them. Germline V CDR1 and CDR2: MNHEY, SVGAGI. There are 14 residues in the CDR3. The CDR3 loop reads CASSYTTRPDTQYF. CDR3 coding DNA: TGTGCCAGCAGTTACACGACTAGGCCAGATACGCAGTATTTT.

The CDR3 here is CSAHGGGGGYTF. CDR3 in DNA: TGCAGTGCCCACGGGGGAGGGGGCGGCTACACCTTC. The chain has TRBV20-1 and TRBJ1-2, with 7 bases aligning to TRBD1. CDR1 and CDR2 from the germline V gene are DFQATT and SNEGSKA (reference sequence). V was clipped by 6 bases and J by 8 bases; unmatched bases: 9. CDR3 length equals 12 residues.

The chain's CDR3 is CASTAGSSYNSPLHF. The CDR3 coding sequence is TGCGCCAGCACGGCGGGCAGCTCCTATAATTCACCCCTCCACTTT. This chain uses TRBV4-1 with TRBJ1-6; no clear D. The V end lost 7 bases, the J end lost 0 bases, and 10 bases lay between the germline ends. Germline assignment: CDR1 MGHRA and CDR2 YSYEKL. The CDR3 consists of 15 residues.

The chain couples TRBV12-5 to TRBJ1-1, with 8 bases that match TRBD1. J lost 3 bases, V lost 6 bases, and 9 bases had no gene match. The germline gives CDR1 LGHNT, CDR2 FRNRAP. There are 15 residues in the CDR3. CDR3 DNA sequence: TGTGCTAGTGGGTATATACAGGGGGGGCACACTGAAGCTTTCTTT. The encoded protein is CASGYIQGGHTEAFF.

This clonotype turned up a few times. The chain has TRBV10-3 and TRBJ2-7, with 8 nucleotides matching TRBD1. This CDR3 comprises 13 residues. Germline CDR1 is ENHRY and CDR2 is SYGVKD. V shed 10 bases and J 2 bases; nucleotides not matched to a gene: 7. Here the CDR3 DNA reads TGTGCCACAGGGACAGGTGAAGCCTACGAGCAGTACTTC. Translation gives CATGTGEAYEQYF.

This chain connects TRBV6-5 to TRBJ2-1, with 13 bases identical to TRBD2. Per germline, CDR1 MNHEY and CDR2 SVGAGI. The CDR3 contains 13 residues. DNA of the CDR3: TGTGCTTCACTAGCGGGAGGGGAGGATGAGCAGTTCTTC. Translating gives CASLAGGEDEQFF.

The rearrangement joins TRBV11-3 to TRBJ2-3; 9 bases match TRBD2. The CDR3 length is 14 residues. The junction had 5 bases not matched to a gene; V was cut back by 6 bases and J by 4 bases. Looked up from germline, CDR1 is SGHNT and CDR2 is YENEEA. The CDR3 DNA is TGTGCCAGCAGACCGGGACTAGCCCCAGATACGCAGTATTTT. The encoded protein is CASRPGLAPDTQYF.

This chain connects TRBV7-2 to TRBJ2-5; D is unclear. Germline V gene sequence: CDR1 SGHTA, CDR2 FQGNSA. The CDR3 has 14 amino acids. The V gene lost 1 base and the J gene lost 2 bases, with 8 bases spanning the gap. The chain's CDR3 is CASSLGLLQETQYF. The DNA for the CDR3 is TGTGCCAGCAGCTTAGGCCTACTTCAAGAGACCCAGTACTTC.

The V and J genes are TRBV7-9 and TRBJ1-2; D is undetermined. Trimming stripped 2 bases from V and 5 bases from J, with 21 bases between. The CDR3 is 17 residues long. Germline V lookup: CDR1 SEHNR, CDR2 FQNEAQ (reference sequence). CDR3 nucleotide sequence: TGTGCCAGCAGCTTATCGACTTCGGCCCGGATACCTTATGGCTACACCTTC. It yields the protein CASSLSTSARIPYGYTF.

This clonotype was found a few times. The chain recombines TRBV10-2 with TRBJ2-3; D is possibly TRBD2 (5 bases). CDR1 is WSHSY, CDR2 SAAADI, per germline. V lost 5 bases and J 3 bases, leaving 12 bases between the germline ends. The CDR3 loop spans 14 amino acids. The DNA for the CDR3 is TGCGCCAGCAGTACGGGCGGGCGGACAGATACGCAGTATTTT. Protein sequence: CASSTGGRTDTQYF.

A word on this clonotype: The junction differs from germline at one of its ends, possibly a read error. The rearrangement links TRBV7-7 to TRBJ2-5, with D perhaps being TRBD1 or TRBD2 (6 bases each). Matching the DNA end better, TRBJ2-1 makes the J call doubtful. This CDR3 spans 13 amino acids. In germline, CDR1 is SSHAT, CDR2 FNYEAQ (reference sequence). The CDR3 region is CASSLWGANEQFF. The DNA of the CDR3 is TGTGCTAGCAGCTTATGGGGGGCCAATGAGCAGTTCTTC.

This clonotype was found a few times. This chain joins TRBV5-6 and TRBJ2-7; weak D call: TRBD1 (6 bases). CDR1 and CDR2 from the germline V gene are SGHDT and YYEEEE. With 4 bases removed from V and 5 bases from J, the gap between germline ends came to 22 bases. The CDR3 length is 16 residues. CDR3 nucleotide sequence: TGTGCCAGCAGCCTCCTCAATGTGGACAGCGGCCACGAGCAGTACTTC. Translation gives CASSLLNVDSGHEQYF.